These 21 T cell receptor beta chains came from one sample sequenced in a study of shared clonotypes between healthy human individuals. Sequenced by immunoSEQ multiplex PCR; TCRdb stores in-frame clones only, minus some. The table shows around 1.4 million clones, with 98% to 99% occurring only once. Sequenced input: naive CD4+ T cells sorted from blood. Subset meaning: CD45RA+ positively selected. Receptors were obtained from a man between 25 and 39 years old in good health.

This CDR3 reads CAISESLGEQYF. DNA for the CDR3: TGTGCCATCAGTGAGAGTCTGGGCGAGCAGTACTTC. The chain combines TRBV10-3 with TRBJ2-7; D ambiguous. The CDR3 extends over 12 amino acids. V lost 2 bases and J 6 bases, leaving 8 bases between the germline ends. Germline loops: CDR1 ENHRY, CDR2 SYGVKD.

The rearrangement joins TRBV7-2 to TRBJ2-3, with TRBD2 matching over 7 bases. Trimming cost V 2 bases and J 6 bases; bases outside gene matches: 5. The CDR3 sequence is 14 residues long. Germline values: CDR1 SGHTA, CDR2 FQGNSA. CDR3 region: CASSLRTRADTQYF. The CDR3 region has the DNA TGTGCCAGCAGCTTACGGACTAGGGCGGATACGCAGTATTTT.

The V gene is TRBV28, the J gene TRBJ2-7, with a tentative D call TRBD1 (5 bases). The V end was cut by 6 bases, the J end by 6 bases, with 30 bases between. There are 18 residues in the CDR3. The germline V gene encodes CDR1 MDHEN and CDR2 SYDVKM. CDR3 nucleotides: TGTGCCAGCAGCCAGCAGAGAGACAACCTGGATTCAGGGTTCGAGCAGTACTTC. It encodes CASSQQRDNLDSGFEQYF.

This sequence joins TRBV6-6 and TRBJ1-1; no firm D call. CDR1 is MNHNY and CDR2 is SVGAGI in the germline V gene (reference sequence). V was trimmed by 7 bases and J by 8 bases, leaving 20 bases between them. The CDR3 contains 14 residues. The CDR3 nucleotides are TGTGCCAGCACCCCAATCCGGCTGGACGCCGAAGCTTTCTTT. Translation gives CASTPIRLDAEAFF.

This sequence joins TRBV6-5 and TRBJ2-7; no clear D gene. The CDR3 is made up of 13 amino acids. CDR1 MNHEY and CDR2 SVGAGI come from the germline V gene. Trimming pared 4 bases from V and 6 bases from J, leaving 13 bases between. CDR3 loop: CASSLPSQGEQYF. The CDR3 DNA follows: TGTGCCAGCAGTTTGCCCTCCCAAGGCGAGCAGTACTTC.

This chain joins TRBV29-1 and TRBJ1-2, with D possibly being TRBD1 (5 bases). Germline CDR1 is SQVTM and CDR2 is ANQGSEA. CDR3 length: 13 residues. With 3 bases removed from V and 4 bases from J, the gap between germline ends came to 12 bases. CDR3 DNA: TGCAGCGTTGAGGACACCTCTGGCTATGGCTACACCTTC. Translated: CSVEDTSGYGYTF.

The V gene is TRBV7-6, the J gene TRBJ2-7; TRBD1 might be the D (5 bases). V gave up 5 bases and J gave up 7 bases, with 15 bases separating them. The CDR3 is made up of 13 amino acids. In germline, CDR1 is SGHVS, CDR2 FNYEAQ. The DNA of the CDR3 is TGTGCCAGCAGCCGCAGGGTTCTCGAAGAGCAGTACTTC. It codes for CASSRRVLEEQYF.

The rearrangement links TRBV5-3 to TRBJ1-1; D is perhaps TRBD1 (6 bases). TRBV5-3 is placed among ORFs of uncertain function. Deletions cut 0 bases from V and 11 bases from J, with 14 bases between. The CDR3 is 13 residues long. CDR3 coding DNA: TGTGCCAGAAGCTTGGTTGGGGGGCTGGAGGCTTTCTTT. Amino acids: CARSLVGGLEAFF.

V is TRBV11-3 and J is TRBJ2-3; maybe TRBD1 (6 bases). Germline V CDR1 and CDR2: SGHNT, YENEEA. The CDR3 length is 13 residues. V lost 5 bases and J lost 5, with 11 bases in between. Here the CDR3 reads CASSPQGLDTQYF. Written as DNA, the CDR3 is TGTGCCAGCAGCCCCCAGGGGTTAGATACGCAGTATTTT.

The gene calls are TRBV5-4 and TRBJ1-2; no definite D call. Deletions cut 4 bases from V and 3 bases from J, with 10 bases between. Germline V gene lookup returns CDR1 SGHNT and CDR2 YYREEE (reference sequence). The CDR3 runs to 13 residues. The CDR3 sequence is CASSRRADYGYTF. The CDR3 nucleotides read TGTGCCAGCAGCCGAAGGGCAGACTATGGCTACACCTTC.

This clone was counted once. The chain couples TRBV12-5 to TRBJ2-1; no firm D call. The CDR3 totals 13 residues. V lost 2 bases to trimming and J lost 6 bases, with 8 bases between them. The germline CDR1 and CDR2 sequences are LGHNT and FRNRAP. The CDR3 reads CASGLSKRNEQFF. CDR3 DNA sequence: TGTGCTAGTGGTTTGTCGAAGCGCAATGAGCAGTTCTTC.

This chain joins TRBV10-2 and TRBJ1-1, with D possibly matching TRBD1 (6 bases). The CDR3 runs to 13 residues. CDR1 is WSHSY and CDR2 is SAAADI in the germline V gene. V was pared by 4 bases and J by 9 bases, with 15 bases between. Here the CDR3 DNA reads TGCGCCAGCAGTGTAAGGGGGGAGGTTCAAGCTTTCTTT. As protein: CASSVRGEVQAFF.

This chain uses TRBV2 with TRBJ2-5; 9 bases align to TRBD2. Germline CDR1 is SNHLY and CDR2 is FYNNEI. Trimming cost V 4 bases and J 2 bases; bases outside gene matches: 8. The CDR3 consists of 16 residues. CDR3 DNA: TGTGCCAGCAGTGGTCTCGCGCGGGAGGGGCAAGAGACCCAGTACTTC. Translating gives CASSGLAREGQETQYF.

The V gene is TRBV11-3, the J gene TRBJ2-1; TRBD2 aligns across 10 bases. Germline V gene data show CDR1 as SGHNT and CDR2 as YENEEA. The CDR3 covers 14 residues. The trim removed 5 bases at V and 6 bases at J, leaving 4 bases unmatched. CDR3 coding DNA: TGTGCCAGCAGCATTAGCGGGAGGTTCAATGAGCAGTTCTTC. Its translation: CASSISGRFNEQFF.

CDR3 sequence (DNA): TGTGCCAGCAGCGCCTCTAGCGGGGTCCACAATGAGCAGTTCTTC. Encoded protein: CASSASSGVHNEQFF. The chain combines TRBV5-4 with TRBJ2-1, with 9 nucleotides matching TRBD2. The V and J ends lost 4 bases and 5 bases, in that order; junction bases with no gene match: 7. The V gene's germline CDR1 is SGHNT and CDR2 YYREEE (reference sequence). CDR3 length: 15 amino acids.

The rearrangement uses TRBV18 and TRBJ1-1; 7 bases map to TRBD1. Trimming cost V 5 bases and J 0 bases; bases outside gene matches: 9. This CDR3 has 16 residues. Germline V lookup: CDR1 KGHSH, CDR2 LQKENI. CDR3 DNA: TGTGCCAGCTCAGAGCGACTACAGGGGATGAACACTGAAGCTTTCTTT. Translated, it gives CASSERLQGMNTEAFF.

The chain links TRBV6-6 to TRBJ1-2; possibly TRBD1 for D (5 bases). The ends were cut back, 6 bases at V and 2 bases at J, with 13 bases in the middle. CDR3 length equals 14 residues. In germline, CDR1 is MNHNY, CDR2 SVGAGI (reference sequence). The CDR3 DNA follows: TGTGCCAGCAGCCCCTTGGGGGGGAACTATGGCTACACCTTC. This sequence encodes CASSPLGGNYGYTF.

This sequence joins TRBV7-9 and TRBJ2-1; D is perhaps TRBD2 (6 bases). The V end lost 1 base, the J end lost 6 bases, and 10 bases lay between the germline ends. There are 14 residues in the CDR3. Germline V CDR1 and CDR2: SEHNR, FQNEAQ (reference sequence). CDR3: CASSLDRLGNEQFF. Written as DNA, the CDR3 is TGTGCCAGCAGCTTAGATCGACTAGGCAATGAGCAGTTCTTC.

V usage is TRBV11-2 and J usage is TRBJ2-6; the match to TRBD1 covers 8 bases. Germline lookup yields CDR1 SGHAT and CDR2 FQNNGV. V lost 1 base, J lost 2 bases, and 7 bases stayed unmatched. This CDR3 spans 18 amino acids. The CDR3: CASSLAGGRRTGANVLTF. As DNA, the CDR3 is TGTGCCAGCAGCTTAGCAGGGGGCCGGAGGACTGGGGCCAACGTCCTGACTTTC.

This chain uses TRBV5-1 with TRBJ2-7; 9 positions match TRBD2. This CDR3 region has 15 residues. V gave up 0 bases and J gave up 5 bases; unmatched junction bases: 6. Germline CDR1 and CDR2: SGHRS and YFSETQ. CDR3 region: CASSLVSGSVDEQYF. CDR3 bases: TGCGCCAGCAGCTTGGTTAGCGGGAGTGTGGACGAGCAGTACTTC.

This sequence joins TRBV27 and TRBJ2-4; D may match TRBD1 or TRBD2 (6 bases each). The CDR3 is 15 amino acids. The V gene lost 3 bases and the J gene lost 2 bases, with 11 bases spanning the gap. Germline CDR1 MNHEY, CDR2 SMNVEV (reference sequence). The CDR3, as DNA: TGTGCCAGCAGTTTGGGGGGCTCGACCAAAAACATTCAGTACTTC. It translates to CASSLGGSTKNIQYF.